The 10 T cell receptor beta chains below were found in one sample sequenced in a study of blood T cells in healthy people across ages. A second PCR of 7 to 11 cycles used a sample-barcoded 5' primer and a J-beta primer mix. TCRdb reanalysed the 5' RACE reads using MiXCR and keeps one entry per CDR3 protein. The data contain about 970,000 distinct CDR3 sequences, 51% of them seen just once; the ten biggest clones take up 20% to 25%. Sequences were obtained from blood. Source of these receptors: a woman aged 55-70 years in good health.

This clonotype showed up many times. The chain joins TRBV7-6 to TRBJ1-2; D perhaps matches TRBD1 (6 bases). Germline lookup yields CDR1 SGHVS and CDR2 FNYEAQ. Trimming left V 2 bases short and J 6 bases short, with 19 bases between. The CDR3 runs to 16 residues. The CDR3 region is CASSLKIAGAPNGYTF. The CDR3 region has the DNA TGTGCCAGCAGCTTAAAAATAGCGGGGGCGCCGAATGGCTACACCTTC.

The CDR3 is CSAPRGLAGGKQYF. The DNA for the CDR3 is TGCAGTGCTCCGCGGGGCTTAGCGGGAGGGAAGCAGTACTTC. The chain carries TRBV20-1 and TRBJ2-7, with 11 positions matching TRBD2. Unmatched junction bases numbered 11, after V lost 5 bases and J lost 8 bases. There are 14 residues in the CDR3. The germline CDR1 and CDR2 sequences are DFQATT and SNEGSKA (reference sequence).

The chain is built from TRBV25-1 and TRBJ2-5, with D perhaps TRBD2 (5 bases). The end of the DNA fits TRBJ2-7 better, so the J call may be wrong. This CDR3 has 15 residues. In germline, CDR1 is MGHDK, CDR2 SYGVNS. The CDR3 DNA sequence: TGTGCCAGCAGTGAAACGGGATTTCGGGACTACGAGCAGTACTTC. Its translation is CASSETGFRDYEQYF.

The rearrangement links TRBV14 to TRBJ2-4; D gene unclear. CDR3 length: 14 residues. Trimming shortened V by 2 bases and J by 6 bases, and 11 bases separated the two germline ends. The V gene's germline CDR1 is SGHDN and CDR2 FVKESK. CDR3 region: CASSQQRKGNIQYF. The DNA for the CDR3 is TGTGCCAGCAGCCAACAGAGGAAGGGAAACATTCAGTACTTC. The full variable domain, its missing parts supplied by reference TRBV14 and TRBJ2-4, is EAGVTQFPSHSVIEKGQTVTLRCDPISGHDNLYWYRRVMGKEIKFLLHFVKESKQDESGMPNNRFLAERTGGTYSTLKVQPAELEDSGVYFCASSQQRKGNIQYFGAGTRLSVL.

A few counts support this clonotype. The CDR3 region is CASSTLTSGTYEQYF. The CDR3 DNA sequence: TGTGCCAGCAGTACCTTAACTAGCGGAACCTACGAGCAGTACTTC. V is TRBV6-1 and J is TRBJ2-7, with TRBD2 matching 8 bases. Germline values: CDR1 MNHNS, CDR2 SASEGT. This CDR3 is built from 15 residues. The V gene end was trimmed by 5 bases and the J gene end by 2 bases; junction bases not matched to a gene: 8.

There are many counts of this clonotype. The chain combines TRBV7-9 with TRBJ2-4, with 8 bases aligning to TRBD2. The CDR3 contains 14 residues. Per the germline V gene, CDR1 is SEHNR and CDR2 is FQNEAQ (reference sequence). V shed 1 base and J 5 bases; nucleotides not matched to a gene: 1. CDR3 amino acids: CASSLVRGENIQYF. The CDR3 region has the DNA TGTGCCAGCAGCTTAGTGCGGGGGGAAAACATTCAGTACTTC.

The chain carries TRBV4-3 and TRBJ2-3, with 12 bases fitting TRBD2. Per germline, CDR1 LGHNA and CDR2 YSLEER. Unmatched junction bases numbered 17, after V lost 1 base and J lost 6 bases. The CDR3 sequence is 20 residues long. The CDR3 DNA follows: TGCGCCAGCAGCCAAGCGGGGAGCCCTAGCGGGAGGGCCGGGGGTGATACGCAGTATTTT. Protein product: CASSQAGSPSGRAGGDTQYF.

This clonotype has a handful of counts. The chain combines TRBV29-1 with TRBJ2-3; D is unresolved. Trimming cost V 5 bases and J 0 bases, with 6 bases left between them. The CDR3 is 12 amino acids. Germline CDR1 is SQVTM and CDR2 is ANQGSEA. The DNA for the CDR3 is TGCAGCGTTAAGCCTAGCACAGATACGCAGTATTTT. Its protein is CSVKPSTDTQYF.

The chain employs TRBV11-2 and TRBJ2-7; D gene uncertain. This CDR3 comprises 13 residues. The V and J ends lost 5 bases and 3 bases respectively, with 11 bases between them. CDR1 and CDR2 from the germline V gene are SGHAT and FQNNGV. CDR3: CASSVSGFYEQYF. DNA of the CDR3: TGTGCCAGCAGCGTAAGTGGTTTCTACGAGCAGTACTTC. The variable domain in full, with the rest retrieved from reference TRBV11-2 and TRBJ2-7, is EAGVAQSPRYKIIEKRQSVAFWCNPISGHATLYWYQQILGQGPKLLIQFQNNGVVDDSQLPKDRFSAERLKGVDSTLKIQPAKLEDSAVYLCASSVSGFYEQYFGPGTRLTVT.

This chain connects TRBV30 to TRBJ2-4; 9 bases fit TRBD2. The J call may be in error: the DNA end matches TRBJ2-5 better. This CDR3 has 15 residues. Germline V gives CDR1 GTSNPN, CDR2 SVGIG (reference sequence). The CDR3 loop reads CAWSVGLAPQETQYF. In nucleotides, the CDR3 is TGTGCCTGGAGTGTCGGACTAGCGCCCCAAGAGACCCAGTACTTC.